The source of this T cell receptor (beta chain) is a study of blood T cell repertoires in COVID-19. Across the study: COVID-19 samples from acute and convalescent phases originated in the United States, Italy and Spain. T cells, B-cell-depleted T cells, or PBMCs provided the cDNA or gDNA that served as material.

Per the germline V gene, CDR1 is WSHSY and CDR2 is SAAADI. CDR3 length: 13 residues. J gave up 9 bases and V 4 bases, and 6 bases lay outside the gene matches. Repertoires were generated with immunoSEQ multiplex PCR, while TCRdb's copy carries only in-frame clones and drops some. The sample contains over 15,000 clones, under 90% of which appear only once. Material for sequencing was peripheral blood. The chain links TRBV10-2 to TRBJ1-5, with 7 bases aligning to TRBD1. The receptor's source is a man at least 80 years old with acute or convalescent COVID-19. The CDR3 DNA sequence: TGCGCCAGCAGTGGACAGGGAAGAGGGCCCCAGCATTTT. Its protein is CASSGQGRGPQHF.